These 32 T cell receptor beta chains originate from one sample sequenced in a study of a mutant IDH1 vaccine in newly diagnosed glioma. Only in-frame clones appear in the TCRdb table, and some are missing; sequencing was by immunoSEQ multiplex PCR. The repertoire holds about 88,000 clones, with around 79% as singletons. Time point described: baseline, week 1 (first vaccination visit). Treatment in this sample: pre-vaccination baseline after standard-of-care therapy. This specimen consisted of PBMCs, obtained from a glioma patient treated with radiotherapy, temozolomide or both. Receptor source: a man in his forties with glioma. Some clones in this sample may be carry-over from other donors' samples.

The chain employs TRBV5-6 and TRBJ2-1, with D perhaps matching TRBD2 (7 bases). Germline lookup yields CDR1 SGHDT and CDR2 YYEEEE. Deletions cut 4 bases from V and 6 bases from J, with 17 bases between. The CDR3 covers 15 residues. The CDR3 loop is CASSQSWGGGNEQFF. The CDR3 DNA is TGTGCCAGCAGCCAATCTTGGGGAGGGGGCAATGAGCAGTTCTTC.

The chain combines TRBV5-4 with TRBJ2-1; TRBD2 matches 13 bases. Germline V CDR1 and CDR2: SGHNT, YYREEE (reference sequence). The CDR3 extends over 16 amino acids. The ends lost 4 bases at V and 3 bases at J; junction bases unmatched: 4. CDR3 DNA sequence: TGTGCCAGCAGCCCGACTAGCGGGGGGAACTACAATGAGCAGTTCTTC. Amino acids: CASSPTSGGNYNEQFF.

The sample holds a few counts of this clone. V and J are TRBV30 and TRBJ1-2; D unresolved. CDR1 is GTSNPN and CDR2 is SVGIG in the germline V gene (reference sequence). This CDR3 has 14 residues. V lost 3 bases, J lost 0 bases, and 11 bases lay in between. The CDR3 coding sequence is TGTGCCTGGAGAGAGCCAGGAGCTAACTATGGCTACACCTTC. It specifies CAWREPGANYGYTF.

The chain has TRBV7-3 and TRBJ1-2; the match to TRBD1 covers 7 bases. The CDR3 consists of 14 residues. J lost 4 bases, V lost 5 bases, and 7 bases had no gene match. The V gene's germline CDR1 is SGHTA and CDR2 FQGTGA. The DNA for the CDR3 is TGTGCCAGCAGCCCTCAGGGACAGTTCTATGGCTACACCTTC. Protein: CASSPQGQFYGYTF.

The V and J genes are TRBV14 and TRBJ1-3; D is ambiguous. The CDR3 has 18 amino acids. V gave up 0 bases and J gave up 0 bases, with 15 bases separating them. CDR1 and CDR2 (germline): SGHDN, FVKESK. CDR3 coding DNA: TGTGCCAGCAGCCAAGATGAACGACTCCGGGACTCTGGAAACACCATATATTTT. Residues: CASSQDERLRDSGNTIYF.

V gene TRBV7-6 combines with J gene TRBJ1-1, with D possibly TRBD1 on 6 matching bases. V gave up 1 base and J gave up 6 bases, with 15 bases separating them. The CDR3 has 15 amino acids. Germline CDR1 reads SGHVS; CDR2 reads FNYEAQ. The CDR3 DNA is TGTGCCAGCAGCTTAGACAGGGTTTGGAGCTCTGAAGCTTTCTTT. It yields the protein CASSLDRVWSSEAFF.

J is TRBJ1-2 and V is TRBV6-1; D is perhaps TRBD1 (5 bases). CDR3 length: 14 amino acids. CDR1 and CDR2 from the germline V gene are MNHNS and SASEGT. Between the trimmed V and J ends, which lost 7 bases and 3 bases, there was a span of 15 bases. In DNA form, the CDR3 reads TGTGCCAGCACTCTTGCCAAGGGGCACTATGGCTACACCTTC. Protein product: CASTLAKGHYGYTF.

This clone was counted only a few times. J is TRBJ1-2 and V is TRBV2, with D hard to call. The CDR3 is made up of 11 amino acids. The V and J ends lost 10 bases and 8 bases respectively, with 14 bases between them. The germline V gene has CDR1 SNHLY and CDR2 FYNNEI. This chain's CDR3 is CANQAGAGYTF. CDR3 bases: TGTGCCAACCAGGCCGGTGCCGGCTACACCTTC.

The CDR3 sequence: CASSVDPGYEQYF. CDR3 coding DNA: TGTGCCAGCAGCGTTGATCCCGGGTACGAGCAGTACTTC. The genes are TRBV9 and TRBJ2-7; D gene uncertain. The germline CDR1 and CDR2 sequences are SGDLS and YYNGEE. This CDR3 has 13 residues. Trimming took off 2 bases at V and 4 bases at J, with 10 bases between the two ends. Complete variable domain (other parts from reference TRBV9 and TRBJ2-7): DSGVTQTPKHLITATGQRVTLRCSPRSGDLSVYWYQQSLDQGLQFLIQYYNGEERAKGNILERFSAQQFPDLHSELNLSSLELGDSALYFCASSVDPGYEQYFGPGTRLTVT.

J is TRBJ1-1 and V is TRBV28, with D maybe TRBD1 (6 bases). V was cut by 9 bases and J by 1 base, with 12 bases left in between. CDR1 is MDHEN and CDR2 is SYDVKM in the germline V gene. The CDR3 totals 13 residues. The CDR3 DNA sequence: TGTGCCAGTTGGCGGGGGCGGAACACTGAAGCTTTCTTT. Its protein product is CASWRGRNTEAFF.

The chain joins TRBV19 to TRBJ2-7; TRBD1 matches 10 bases. This CDR3 contains 15 residues. With V trimmed by 2 bases and J by 3 bases, 4 bases remained unmatched. CDR1 and CDR2 (germline): LNHDA, SQIVND (reference sequence). The CDR3 loop is CASSIRTGGFYEQYF. Here the CDR3 DNA reads TGTGCCAGTAGTATAAGGACAGGGGGTTTCTACGAGCAGTACTTC.

The chain is built from TRBV27 and TRBJ2-7; 9 bases are a match to TRBD2. Germline-derived CDR1 and CDR2 are MNHEY and SMNVEV (reference sequence). There are 17 residues in the CDR3. V gave up 5 bases and J gave up 2 bases; unmatched junction bases: 13. The CDR3 spells CASSPLVSGGLAYEQYF. CDR3 nucleotides: TGTGCCAGCAGTCCCCTAGTGAGCGGGGGGCTAGCCTACGAGCAGTACTTC.

V and J are TRBV29-1 and TRBJ2-1, with 7 bases matching TRBD1. Germline assignment: CDR1 SQVTM and CDR2 ANQGSEA. V lost 6 bases to trimming and J lost 3 bases; unmatched junction nucleotides: 2. The CDR3 contains 12 residues. The CDR3 reads CSVDRDYNEQFF. The DNA of the CDR3 is TGCAGCGTCGACAGGGACTACAATGAGCAGTTCTTC.

This clone was recorded once. V usage is TRBV29-1 and J usage is TRBJ1-2, with D maybe TRBD1 (6 bases). Trimming shortened V by 4 bases and J by 4 bases, and 10 bases separated the two germline ends. The CDR3 is 12 amino acids. CDR1 SQVTM and CDR2 ANQGSEA come from the germline V gene. The CDR3 here is CSVAKQGYGYTF. CDR3 coding DNA: TGCAGCGTTGCAAAACAGGGCTATGGCTACACCTTC. The full variable domain, in which reference TRBV29-1 and TRBJ1-2 provide the parts outside the CDR3, is SAVISQKPSRDICQRGTSLTIQCQVDSQVTMMFWYRQQPGQSLTLIATANQGSEATYESGFVIDKFPISRPNLTFSTLTVSNMSPEDSSIYLCSVAKQGYGYTFGSGTRLTVV.

V is TRBV25-1 and J is TRBJ1-2; the D gene is possibly TRBD1 (5 bases). The CDR3 runs 14 residues. V lost 2 bases, J lost 3 bases, and 10 bases lay in between. CDR1 MGHDK and CDR2 SYGVNS come from the germline V gene. The CDR3 region has the DNA TGTGCCAGCAGTGAACGAGGCAGGGACTATGGCTACACCTTC. As protein: CASSERGRDYGYTF.

This chain connects TRBV6-5 to TRBJ1-5, with D tentatively TRBD1 (6 bases). The CDR3 length is 15 residues. The germline CDR1 and CDR2 sequences are MNHEY and SVGAGI. V lost 11 bases, J lost 0 bases, and 17 bases lay in between. The DNA for the CDR3 is TGTGCCGTAGGGCGAGGGGGATATAGCAATCAGCCCCAGCATTTT. Residues: CAVGRGGYSNQPQHF.

To note about this clone: Mismatch with germline at one junction end may stem from a read error. The chain employs TRBV7-7 and TRBJ2-1; D not certain. From germline, CDR1 is SSHAT and CDR2 FNYEAQ (reference sequence). The CDR3 is 20 residues long. This CDR3 is CASSPNPELRGRGSYNEQFF. The CDR3 coding sequence is TGTGCTAGCAGCCCAAACCCCGAACTCCGAGGTAGAGGCTCCTACAATGAGCAGTTCTTC.

The V and J genes are TRBV5-4 and TRBJ1-2, with D unclear. The germline V gene has CDR1 SGHNT and CDR2 YYREEE (reference sequence). The CDR3 sequence is 15 residues long. Trimming removed 0 bases from V and 0 bases from J, with 9 bases in between. In DNA form, the CDR3 reads TGTGCCAGCAGCTTGGGGGCAGGCTCTAACTATGGCTACACCTTC. This translates into CASSLGAGSNYGYTF.

This clone has just a few counts. The chain couples TRBV2 to TRBJ2-5; 10 bases map to TRBD1. The germline gives CDR1 SNHLY, CDR2 FYNNEI. With V trimmed by 6 bases and J by 5 bases, 9 bases remained unmatched. The CDR3 is 15 amino acids. The CDR3 protein is CASRRQGAAQETQYF. For the CDR3, the DNA is TGTGCCAGCAGACGACAGGGGGCGGCTCAGGAGACCCAGTACTTC.

The gene calls are TRBV25-1 and TRBJ1-2, with D maybe TRBD1 (6 bases). Germline CDR1 and CDR2: MGHDK and SYGVNS. This CDR3 spans 13 amino acids. Trimming took off 6 bases at V and 0 bases at J, with 8 bases between the two ends. The CDR3 reads CASRDRANYGYTF. CDR3 DNA: TGTGCCAGCAGGGACAGAGCTAACTATGGCTACACCTTC.

This chain joins TRBV9 and TRBJ1-2; possible D gene TRBD1, 5 bases. CDR1 and CDR2 (germline): SGDLS, YYNGEE. The CDR3 runs 16 residues. V lost 0 bases to trimming and J lost 0 bases, with 12 bases between them. CDR3 amino acids: CASSVVGREANYGYTF. CDR3 DNA sequence: TGTGCCAGCAGCGTAGTGGGCAGGGAAGCTAACTATGGCTACACCTTC.

The gene calls are TRBV5-4 and TRBJ1-2; 9 bases align to TRBD1. Germline CDR1 is SGHNT and CDR2 is YYREEE (reference sequence). The junction had 12 bases not matched to a gene; V was cut back by 10 bases and J by 5 bases. This CDR3 has 14 residues. CDR3 in amino acids: CASGQGLKEYGYTF. In DNA, the CDR3 is TGTGCCTCAGGACAGGGGCTTAAGGAGTATGGCTACACCTTC.

This chain uses TRBV7-9 with TRBJ2-1, with TRBD2 matching over 9 bases. The trim removed 5 bases at V and 8 bases at J, leaving 10 bases unmatched. In germline, CDR1 is SEHNR, CDR2 FQNEAQ (reference sequence). This CDR3 spans 15 amino acids. CDR3 nucleotides: TGTGCCAGCAGCGGGCGGGGGGGCTTTTCCTATGAGCAGTTCTTC. It encodes CASSGRGGFSYEQFF.

The chain combines TRBV30 with TRBJ1-1, with D hard to call. The CDR3 has 14 residues. V was shortened by 2 bases and J by 1 base, with 11 bases between the two germline ends. The V gene's germline CDR1 is GTSNPN and CDR2 SVGIG (reference sequence). Written as DNA, the CDR3 is TGTGCCTGGAGTCGAGGGAGGGAGAACACTGAAGCTTTCTTT. It is translated as CAWSRGRENTEAFF. The full variable domain, rest sourced from reference TRBV30 and TRBJ1-1, is SQTIHQWPATLVQPVGSPLSLECTVEGTSNPNLYWYRQAAGRGLQLLFYSVGIGQISSEVPQNLSASRPQDRQFILSSKKLLLSDSGFYLCAWSRGRENTEAFFGQGTRLTVV.

The CDR3 here is CASSATGQNTGELFF. Here the CDR3 DNA reads TGCGCCAGCAGCGCCACGGGACAGAACACCGGGGAGCTGTTTTTT. V is TRBV4-1 and J is TRBJ2-2; D might be TRBD1 (6 bases). There are 15 residues in the CDR3. The germline V and J ends were trimmed by 5 bases and 1 base, with 11 bases remaining between them. CDR1 and CDR2 (germline): MGHRA, YSYEKL.

J is TRBJ1-5 and V is TRBV6-1, with a weak D call TRBD1 (6 bases). This CDR3 has 13 amino acids. V was pared by 4 bases and J by 6 bases, with 10 bases between. Germline V gene lookup returns CDR1 MNHNS and CDR2 SASEGT. The CDR3 spells CASSGTTGQPQHF. The CDR3 DNA sequence: TGTGCCAGCAGTGGAACGACAGGTCAGCCCCAGCATTTT.

This rearrangement joins TRBV5-6 to TRBJ1-6; TRBD1 matches 8 bases. The J segment lost 9 bases and the V segment lost 0 bases, leaving 5 bases of the junction unmatched. Germline V gene lookup returns CDR1 SGHDT and CDR2 YYEEEE. The CDR3 consists of 15 residues. CDR3: CASSLGQGIASPLHF. The CDR3 coding sequence is TGTGCCAGCAGCTTGGGACAGGGGATTGCTTCACCCCTCCACTTT.

The chain combines TRBV29-1 with TRBJ1-1; D call uncertain. CDR3 length: 11 residues. V dropped 4 bases and J dropped 0 bases, with 3 bases sitting between them. Germline values: CDR1 SQVTM, CDR2 ANQGSEA. The chain's CDR3 is CSVGVNTEAFF. The DNA for the CDR3 is TGCAGCGTTGGGGTGAACACTGAAGCTTTCTTT.

The chain has TRBV2 and TRBJ1-1; D ambiguous. Germline V gives CDR1 SNHLY, CDR2 FYNNEI. Trimming took off 7 bases at V and 2 bases at J, with 11 bases between the two ends. The CDR3 consists of 13 residues. CDR3 DNA: TGTGCCAGCACCCCGGAAGGAAACACTGAAGCTTTCTTT. This translates into CASTPEGNTEAFF.

Only a few counts were recorded for this clone. The J gene is TRBJ1-2, the V gene TRBV4-1, with D possibly matching TRBD1 (5 bases). The CDR3 covers 16 residues. Per the germline V gene, CDR1 is MGHRA and CDR2 is YSYEKL. V gave up 4 bases and J gave up 8 bases, with 23 bases separating them. CDR3 residues: CASSLASGSGTTGYTF. The CDR3 DNA follows: TGCGCCAGCAGCCTCGCGAGCGGATCCGGGACGACGGGCTACACCTTC.

The chain couples TRBV6-1 to TRBJ1-1; D is unresolved. Germline assignment: CDR1 MNHNS and CDR2 SASEGT. The CDR3 length is 13 residues. V dropped 3 bases and J dropped 5 bases, with 10 bases sitting between them. Written as DNA, the CDR3 is TGTGCCAGCAGTGATCTCTGGGGAACTGAAGCTTTCTTT. This sequence encodes CASSDLWGTEAFF.

This sequence joins TRBV13 and TRBJ2-1; the D gene is possibly TRBD2 (5 bases). The V and J ends lost 8 bases and 7 bases respectively, with 18 bases between them. The CDR3 covers 14 residues. Germline CDR1 PRHDT, CDR2 FYEKMQ (reference sequence). CDR3: CASGTGIIGNEQFF. The CDR3 nucleotides read TGTGCCAGCGGAACCGGGATTATAGGGAATGAGCAGTTCTTC.